This record looks at one TCR beta chain sequence and its context. Its target is not known. TCR beta VDJ and CDR3 profiles were obtained from a genomic DNA template. TCRdb ran MiXCR on the reads and lists one entry per CDR3 protein. The sample yields over 150,000 distinct CDR3 sequences, 45% to 55% seen once. This specimen comes from a study of CD8+CD57+ T cells in acquired aplastic anemia. Notes on the study in general: It was found that some 30 CD8+ CDR3 sequences were shared between patients and controls.

Germline CDR1 SGHRS, CDR2 YFSETQ. The V end lost 6 bases, the J end lost 6 bases, and 19 bases lay between the germline ends. The CDR3 has 14 residues. All patients picked for sequencing had shown, by flow cytometry, an expansion of CD8+CD57+ cells. The diagnosis in all patients was severe acquired aplastic anemia. The V and J genes are TRBV5-1 and TRBJ2-7, with a weak D call TRBD2 (8 bases). What was sequenced was sorted CD4+, CD8+, or CD8+CD57+ T cells (not recorded which) from PBMCs. The sequence was collected from a human donor with aplastic anemia. The CDR3 reads CASTSGGGPSEQYF. CDR3 nucleotide sequence: TGCGCCAGCACCTCGGGAGGGGGCCCGAGCGAGCAGTACTTC.